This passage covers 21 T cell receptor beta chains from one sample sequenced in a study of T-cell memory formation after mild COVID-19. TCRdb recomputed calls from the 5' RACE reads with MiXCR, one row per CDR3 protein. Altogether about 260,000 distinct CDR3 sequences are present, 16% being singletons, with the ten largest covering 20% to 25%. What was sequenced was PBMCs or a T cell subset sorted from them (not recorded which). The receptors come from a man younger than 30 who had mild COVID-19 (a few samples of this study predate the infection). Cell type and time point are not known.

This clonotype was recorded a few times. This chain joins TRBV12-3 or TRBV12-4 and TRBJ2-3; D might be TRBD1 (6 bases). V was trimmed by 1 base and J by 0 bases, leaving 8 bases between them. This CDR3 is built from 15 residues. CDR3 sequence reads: CASSLGTVSTDTQYF. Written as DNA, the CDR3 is TGTGCCAGCAGTTTAGGGACAGTGAGCACAGATACGCAGTATTTT.

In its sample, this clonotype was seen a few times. In DNA, the CDR3 is TGTGCCAGCAGTTACGTGGGGCTCGGCGGCTACACCTTC. This translates into CASSYVGLGGYTF. The V gene is TRBV6-2 or TRBV6-3, the J gene TRBJ1-2; D is perhaps TRBD1 (5 bases). V was cut by 2 bases and J by 8 bases, with 12 bases left in between. This CDR3 comprises 13 residues. Germline V gene data show CDR1 as MNHEY and CDR2 as SVGEGT.

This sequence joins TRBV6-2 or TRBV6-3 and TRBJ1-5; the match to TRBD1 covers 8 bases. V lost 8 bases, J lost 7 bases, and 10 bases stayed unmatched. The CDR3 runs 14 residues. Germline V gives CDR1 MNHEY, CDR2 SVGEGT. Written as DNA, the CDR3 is TGTGCCAGCGTACCCAGGGGGCCCTTGCAGCCCCAGCATTTT. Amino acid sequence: CASVPRGPLQPQHF.

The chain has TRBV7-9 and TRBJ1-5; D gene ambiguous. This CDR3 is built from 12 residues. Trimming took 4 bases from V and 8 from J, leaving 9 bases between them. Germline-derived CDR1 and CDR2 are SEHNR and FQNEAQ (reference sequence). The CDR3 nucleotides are TGTGCCAGCAGCTGGGGAAATAAGCCCCAGCATTTT. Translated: CASSWGNKPQHF.

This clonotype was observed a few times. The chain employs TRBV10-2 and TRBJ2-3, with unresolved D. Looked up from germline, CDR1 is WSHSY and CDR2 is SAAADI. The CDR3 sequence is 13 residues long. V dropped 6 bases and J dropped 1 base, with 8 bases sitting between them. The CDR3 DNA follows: TGCGCCAGCAGGGTGCGAGGCACAGATACGCAGTATTTT. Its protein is CASRVRGTDTQYF.

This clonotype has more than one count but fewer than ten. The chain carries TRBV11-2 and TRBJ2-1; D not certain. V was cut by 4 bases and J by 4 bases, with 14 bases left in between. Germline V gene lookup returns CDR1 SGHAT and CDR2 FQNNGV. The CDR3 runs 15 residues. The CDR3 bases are TGTGCCAGCAGCTCGCACGGCCGGAATTACAATGAGCAGTTCTTC. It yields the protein CASSSHGRNYNEQFF.

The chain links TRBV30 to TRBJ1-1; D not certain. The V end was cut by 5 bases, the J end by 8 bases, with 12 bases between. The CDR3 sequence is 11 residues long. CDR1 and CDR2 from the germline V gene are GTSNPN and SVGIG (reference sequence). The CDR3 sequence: CAWGETQEAFF. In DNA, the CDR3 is TGTGCCTGGGGGGAAACGCAGGAAGCTTTCTTT.

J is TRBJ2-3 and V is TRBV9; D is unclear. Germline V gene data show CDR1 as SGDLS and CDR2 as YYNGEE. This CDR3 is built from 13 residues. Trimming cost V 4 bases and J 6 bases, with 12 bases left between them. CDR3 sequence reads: CASSPHGSDTQYF. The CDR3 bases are TGTGCCAGCAGCCCCCACGGATCCGATACGCAGTATTTT.

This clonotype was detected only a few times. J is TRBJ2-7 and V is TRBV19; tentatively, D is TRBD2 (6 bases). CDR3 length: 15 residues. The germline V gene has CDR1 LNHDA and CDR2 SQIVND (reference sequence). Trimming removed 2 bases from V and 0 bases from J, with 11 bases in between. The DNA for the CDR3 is TGTGCCAGTAGTATAATTGCGGGGAGCTCCTACGAGCAGTACTTC. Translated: CASSIIAGSSYEQYF.

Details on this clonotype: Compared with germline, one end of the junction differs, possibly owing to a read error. For the CDR3, the DNA is TGTGCCAGCAGCAACCTAGCGGGGGGCCTACACATCACAGATACGCATTATTTT. This encodes CASSNLAGGLHITDTHYF. This chain uses TRBV7-9 with TRBJ2-3; TRBD2 agrees at 11 bases. The CDR3 is made up of 18 amino acids. Germline assignment: CDR1 SEHNR and CDR2 FQNEAQ (reference sequence). The full variable domain, its missing parts supplied by reference TRBV7-9 and TRBJ2-3, is DTGVSQNPRHKITKRGQNVTFRCDPISEHNRLYWYRQTLGQGPEFLTYFQNEAQLEKSRLLSDRFSAERPKGSFSTLEIQRTEQGDSAMYLCASSNLAGGLHITDTHYFGPGTRLTVL.

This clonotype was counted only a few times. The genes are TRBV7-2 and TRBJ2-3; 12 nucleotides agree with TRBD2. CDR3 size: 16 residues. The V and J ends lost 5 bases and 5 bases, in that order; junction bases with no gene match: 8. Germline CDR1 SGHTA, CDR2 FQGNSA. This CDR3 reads CASSARTSGALDTQYF. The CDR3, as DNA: TGTGCCAGCAGCGCCCGGACTAGCGGGGCCTTAGATACGCAGTATTTT.

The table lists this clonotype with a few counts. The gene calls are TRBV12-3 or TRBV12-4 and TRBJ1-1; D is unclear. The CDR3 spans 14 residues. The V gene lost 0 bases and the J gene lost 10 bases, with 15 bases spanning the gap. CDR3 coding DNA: TGTGCCAGCAGTTTAGCGCCGGGAAGGATAGGAGCTTTCTTT. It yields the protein CASSLAPGRIGAFF.

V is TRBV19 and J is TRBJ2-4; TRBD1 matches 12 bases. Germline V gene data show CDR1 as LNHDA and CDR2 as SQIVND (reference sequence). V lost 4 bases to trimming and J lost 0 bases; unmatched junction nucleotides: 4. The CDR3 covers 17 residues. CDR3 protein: CASSTWDRGQAKNIQYF. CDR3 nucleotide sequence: TGTGCCAGTAGTACTTGGGACAGGGGGCAAGCCAAAAACATTCAGTACTTC.

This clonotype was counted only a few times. CDR3 region: CASSYATSGGASGNEQFF. The DNA of the CDR3 is TGTGCCAGCAGTTACGCCACTAGCGGGGGGGCTTCTGGCAATGAGCAGTTCTTC. The chain links TRBV6-2 or TRBV6-3 to TRBJ2-1; 13 bases are a match to TRBD2. The CDR3 is 18 amino acids. V lost 2 bases and J lost 6; bases outside the gene matches: 10. Germline V lookup: CDR1 MNHEY, CDR2 SVGEGT.

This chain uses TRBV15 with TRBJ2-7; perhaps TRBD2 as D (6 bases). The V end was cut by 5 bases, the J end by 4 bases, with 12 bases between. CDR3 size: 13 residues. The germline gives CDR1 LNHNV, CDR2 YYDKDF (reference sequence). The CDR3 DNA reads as TGTGCCACCAGCGGAGGGGTGGGTTACGAGCAGTACGTC. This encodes CATSGGVGYEQYV.

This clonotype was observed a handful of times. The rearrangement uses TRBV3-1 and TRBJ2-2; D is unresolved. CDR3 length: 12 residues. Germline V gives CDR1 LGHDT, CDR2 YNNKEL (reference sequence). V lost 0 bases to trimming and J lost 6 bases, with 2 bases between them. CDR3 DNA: TGTGCCAGCAGCCAAGATTCCGGGGAGCTGTTTTTT. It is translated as CASSQDSGELFF. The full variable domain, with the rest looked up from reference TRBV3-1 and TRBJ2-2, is DTAVSQTPKYLVTQMGNDKSIKCEQNLGHDTMYWYKQDSKKFLKIMFSYNNKELIINETVPNRFSPKSPDKAHLNLHINSLELGDSAVYFCASSQDSGELFFGEGSRLTVL.

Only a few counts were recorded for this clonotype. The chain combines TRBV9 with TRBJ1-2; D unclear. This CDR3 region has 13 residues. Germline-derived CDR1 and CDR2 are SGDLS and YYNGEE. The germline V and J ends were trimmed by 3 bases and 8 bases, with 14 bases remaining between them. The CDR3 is CASSAAGIRGYTF. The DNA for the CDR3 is TGTGCCAGCAGCGCCGCGGGTATTCGAGGCTACACCTTC.

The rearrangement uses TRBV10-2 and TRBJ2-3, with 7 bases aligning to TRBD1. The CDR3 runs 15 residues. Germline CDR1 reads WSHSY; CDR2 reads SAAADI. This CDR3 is CERTQRGRSTDTQYF. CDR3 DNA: TGCGAAAGAACACAGAGGGGGCGTAGCACAGATACGCAGTATTTT.

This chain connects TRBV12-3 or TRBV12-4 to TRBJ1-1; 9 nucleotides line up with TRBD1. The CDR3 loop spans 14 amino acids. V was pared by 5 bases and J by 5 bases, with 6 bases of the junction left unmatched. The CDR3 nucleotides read TGTGCCAGCAGTAAGGGACAGGGTTATACTGAAGCTTTCTTT. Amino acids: CASSKGQGYTEAFF.

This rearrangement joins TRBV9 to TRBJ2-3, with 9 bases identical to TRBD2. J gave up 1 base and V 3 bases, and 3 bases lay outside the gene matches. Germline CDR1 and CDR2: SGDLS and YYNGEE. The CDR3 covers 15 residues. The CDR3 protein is CASSERLAGTDTQYF. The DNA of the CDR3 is TGTGCCAGCAGCGAAAGACTAGCGGGCACAGATACGCAGTATTTT. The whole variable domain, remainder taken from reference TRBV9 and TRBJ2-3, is DSGVTQTPKHLITATGQRVTLRCSPRSGDLSVYWYQQSLDQGLQFLIQYYNGEERAKGNILERFSAQQFPDLHSELNLSSLELGDSALYFCASSERLAGTDTQYFGPGTRLTVL.

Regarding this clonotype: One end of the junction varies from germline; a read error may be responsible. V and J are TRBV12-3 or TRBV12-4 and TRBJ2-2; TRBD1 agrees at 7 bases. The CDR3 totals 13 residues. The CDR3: CASSPESTGELYF. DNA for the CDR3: TGTGCCAGCAGCCCGGAAAGCACAGGGGAGCTGTATTTT.